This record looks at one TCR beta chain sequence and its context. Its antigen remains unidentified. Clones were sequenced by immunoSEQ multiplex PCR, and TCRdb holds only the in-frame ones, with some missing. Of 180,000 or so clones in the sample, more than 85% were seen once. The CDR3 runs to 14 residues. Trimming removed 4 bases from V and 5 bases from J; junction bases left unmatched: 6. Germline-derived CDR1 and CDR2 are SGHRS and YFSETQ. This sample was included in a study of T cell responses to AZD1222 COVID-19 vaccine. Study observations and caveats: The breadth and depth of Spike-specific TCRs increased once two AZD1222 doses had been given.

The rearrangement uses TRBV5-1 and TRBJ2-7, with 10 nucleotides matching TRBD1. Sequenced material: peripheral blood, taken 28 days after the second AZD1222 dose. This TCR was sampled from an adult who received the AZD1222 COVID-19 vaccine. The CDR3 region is CASSTGQGRNEQYF. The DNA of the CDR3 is TGCGCCAGCAGCACGGGACAGGGGAGGAACGAGCAGTACTTC. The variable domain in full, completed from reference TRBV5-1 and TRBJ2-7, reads KAGVTQTPRYLIKTRGQQVTLSCSPISGHRSVSWYQQTPGQGLQFLFEYFSETQRNKGNFPGRFSGRQFSNSRSEMNVSTLELGDSALYLCASSTGQGRNEQYFGPGTRLTVT.